The 9 T cell receptor beta chains in this list originate from one sample, sequenced in a study of T cell repertoires in cytomegalovirus infection (dated by TCRdb to the late 2010s). This specimen's treatment or condition label, interpreted: in vitro stimulation with specific CMV peptide epitopes to enrich CMV-specific T cells. For sequencing, an Illumina HiSeq 1500 was employed. Using fastp trimming at Q25 and MiXCR clonotype assembly, TCRdb reanalyzed the public sequencing data and kept in-frame beta chains. Each entry merges the rows of one CDR3 protein and shows their most common DNA and genes. The sample profile shows nearly 700,000 distinct CDR3 sequences; about 33% of them were found once. 18% of the sample rests with the top ten. Their target antigens are unknown. Sequenced material: cultured PBMCs, taken from culture after CMV antigen stimulation. The source is a human donor in good health (CMV status not recorded). Some clones in this sample may be carry-over from other donors' samples.

This clonotype appeared once. This chain joins TRBV6-1 and TRBJ2-3, with no clear D. Germline CDR1 is MNHNS and CDR2 is SASEGT. V was shortened by 5 bases and J by 10 bases, with 16 bases between the two germline ends. The CDR3 sequence is 13 residues long. The CDR3 DNA sequence: TGTGCCAGCAGTAATCAGGCCCCCGAGGCGCAGTATTTT. Translation: CASSNQAPEAQYF.

This rearrangement joins TRBV5-1 to TRBJ1-6; 7 bases match TRBD1. This CDR3 contains 15 residues. V shed 4 bases, J shed 7 bases, and the junction held 8 bases outside the gene matches. Germline V gene sequence: CDR1 SGHRS, CDR2 YFSETQ. Here the CDR3 reads CASSLSGTDNSPLHF. As DNA, the CDR3 is TGCGCCAGCAGCCTGTCCGGGACAGACAATTCACCCCTCCACTTT.

This clonotype was detected only a few times. The chain joins TRBV6-6 to TRBJ1-3, with 8 bases fitting TRBD1. The CDR3 is made up of 15 amino acids. V was pared by 6 bases and J by 2 bases, with 6 bases of the junction left unmatched. Germline values: CDR1 MNHNY, CDR2 SVGAGI (reference sequence). The CDR3 spells CASSLQGGAGNTIYF. The DNA for the CDR3 is TGTGCCAGCAGCCTACAGGGGGGAGCTGGAAACACCATATATTTT.

The genes are TRBV19 and TRBJ2-7; 10 bases match TRBD1. V lost 7 bases to trimming and J lost 5 bases; unmatched junction nucleotides: 11. Germline loops: CDR1 LNHDA, CDR2 SQIVND (reference sequence). This CDR3 spans 15 amino acids. CDR3 sequence: CASTATGDRGHEQYF. CDR3 nucleotides: TGTGCCAGTACCGCGACAGGGGACAGGGGACACGAGCAGTACTTC.

This clonotype showed up just a few times. The V call is TRBV6-6, the J call TRBJ1-2; maybe TRBD1 (5 bases). The CDR3 contains 13 residues. Germline CDR1 MNHNY, CDR2 SVGAGI (reference sequence). V gave up 7 bases and J gave up 2 bases, with 11 bases separating them. DNA for the CDR3: TGTGCCAGCACCTGGGACGGGAACTATGGCTACACCTTC. Its protein product is CASTWDGNYGYTF.

This clonotype was recorded many times. The rearrangement joins TRBV7-2 to TRBJ1-2, with no clear D. Germline V gene data show CDR1 as SGHTA and CDR2 as FQGNSA. The CDR3 length is 14 residues. V was cut by 4 bases and J by 0 bases, with 9 bases left in between. In nucleotides, the CDR3 is TGTGCCAGCAGCTCCGCTGGGGCTAACTATGGCTACACCTTC. Residues: CASSSAGANYGYTF.

This clonotype has only a few counts. The chain uses TRBV6-2 or TRBV6-3 and TRBJ2-2; 12 nucleotides align to TRBD2. Per the germline V gene, CDR1 is MNHEY and CDR2 is SVGEGT. This CDR3 region has 16 residues. After removal of 6 bases from V and 15 bases from J, the junction contained 17 bases not matched to a gene. The CDR3 DNA is TGTGCCAGCAGCAAGGGACTAGCGGGTGGCCCGTTTAAGTTGTTTTTT. Protein: CASSKGLAGGPFKLFF.

This clonotype has a handful of counts. V and J are TRBV27 and TRBJ2-1; 7 bases align to TRBD2. Germline V CDR1 and CDR2: MNHEY, SMNVEV (reference sequence). Trimming removed 8 bases from V and 3 bases from J; junction bases left unmatched: 10. This CDR3 has 15 amino acids. CDR3 sequence: CASRGSASGYNEQFF. The CDR3 DNA reads as TGTGCCAGCCGCGGGAGCGCTAGCGGCTACAATGAGCAGTTCTTC.

The chain joins TRBV2 to TRBJ2-6; no clear D. The ends were cut back, 8 bases at V and 0 bases at J, with 11 bases in the middle. Germline CDR1 SNHLY, CDR2 FYNNEI. The CDR3 length is 15 residues. The chain's CDR3 is CASQRQSSGANVLTF. CDR3 coding DNA: TGTGCCAGCCAACGTCAGAGCTCTGGGGCCAACGTCCTGACTTTC.